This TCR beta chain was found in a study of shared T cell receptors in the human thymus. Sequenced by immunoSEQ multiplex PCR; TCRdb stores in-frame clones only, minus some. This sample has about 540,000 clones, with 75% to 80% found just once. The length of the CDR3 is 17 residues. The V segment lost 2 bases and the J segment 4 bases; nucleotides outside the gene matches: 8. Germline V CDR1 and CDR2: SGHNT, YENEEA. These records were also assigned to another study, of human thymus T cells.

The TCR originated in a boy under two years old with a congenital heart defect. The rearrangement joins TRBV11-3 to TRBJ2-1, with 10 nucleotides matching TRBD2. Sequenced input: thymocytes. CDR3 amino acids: CASSLTLAGEGYNEQFF. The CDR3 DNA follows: TGTGCCAGCAGCTTAACCCTAGCGGGAGAAGGGTACAATGAGCAGTTCTTC.